A single sample is the source of the 3 T cell receptor beta chains below, sequenced in a study of neurological immune-mediated disorders. MiXCR was run by TCRdb on the 5' RACE reads, yielding one entry per CDR3 protein. The table records tens of thousands of distinct CDR3 sequences, roughly 6% of them present only once. Material: CD4+ T cells from blood. The receptor set was obtained from a woman in her forties in good health.

This clonotype was picked up many times. The chain combines TRBV3-1 with TRBJ2-3; D unclear. The germline gives CDR1 LGHDT, CDR2 YNNKEL (reference sequence). There are 12 residues in the CDR3. V lost 2 bases to trimming and J lost 2 bases, with 2 bases between them. This CDR3 is CASSQTTDTQYF. DNA for the CDR3: TGTGCCAGCAGCCAAACCACAGATACGCAGTATTTT.

This chain joins TRBV6-2 or TRBV6-3 and TRBJ2-4; a weak D match, TRBD2 (6 bases). The CDR3 is made up of 13 amino acids. V was pared by 6 bases and J by 8 bases, with 14 bases between. Germline V lookup: CDR1 MNHEY, CDR2 SVGEGT. The CDR3 region has the DNA TGTGCCAGCAGAAAATCGGGGGAAGACATTCAGTACTTC. Amino acid sequence: CASRKSGEDIQYF.

This clonotype was seen at least ten times. This chain joins TRBV11-1 and TRBJ2-1; 7 bases are shared with TRBD1. CDR1 SGHAT and CDR2 FQDESV come from the germline V gene (reference sequence). CDR3 size: 14 residues. Trimming took 5 bases from V and 8 from J; bases not matched to a gene: 9. CDR3 DNA: TGTGCCAGCAGCCCCGACAGGGTTCACGATGAGCAGTTCTTC. It translates to CASSPDRVHDEQFF.